This T cell receptor beta chain was recovered during a study of prognosis after radiotherapy for stage I lung cancer (dated by TCRdb to about 2021). At the level of the whole study: Between early 2018 and early 2019, some 18 stage I NSCLC patients were enrolled in Nanjing, China. SBRT was given in 3 to 5 fractions with a biologically effective dose of at least 100 Gy, using image-guided IMRT or VMAT. On tumor histology, more than ten patients had adenocarcinoma and 6 to 8 had squamous cell carcinoma. Every patient was regarded as medically inoperable, because of comorbidities in some 12 cases and refusal of surgery in 7 cases. Over twelve of the patients were found to have newly diagnosed primary stage I lung tumors, and roughly five were living with oligometastatic NSCLC after surgical resection of the primary tumor. Ages in the cohort of about a dozen men and 6 women ranged from roughly 50 to 95 years, with a median of 74. The study took one blood sample before SBRT and one after SBRT from each of roughly 20 patients and sequenced all 38 samples. SBRT was not combined with any concurrent therapy in any patient. Distant metastases were developed by four of the 19 patients after SBRT, at a median of around seven months, whereas no significant progression was observed in the other 15 patients. The study profiled peripheral blood TCR beta repertoires from stage I NSCLC patients before and after stereotactic body radiotherapy and related them to distant failure. Results and caveats for the whole study, not just this receptor: A decrease in unique TCR clone counts was observed after SBRT (median 10,088 before versus several thousand after; Wilcoxon paired P=0.011). The small cohort and short follow-up limited the study, so independent validation of the findings is needed. Post-SBRT Shannon entropy and its change from baseline were lower in patients who developed distant metastases; baseline Shannon entropy was not associated with metastases. Differences in TRBV and TRBJ usage frequencies by metastasis status were reportedly observed in two V genes at baseline and in nine V and two J genes after SBRT. All reported P values were unadjusted for multiple comparisons. Tumor specificity of expanded TCR clones was not determined.

The CDR3 starts with the cysteine, ends with the phenylalanine, and has 14 residues. CDR3 DNA only is kept here, 42 bases in frame from base 1. V is trimmed back by 1 base and J by 5 bases, and the junction contains 2 bases that no gene match accounts for. Based on the germline V gene, the CDR1 and CDR2 sequences are SGHTS and YDEGEE. No patient had a history of other malignancies or prior chemotherapy or radiotherapy, and all had node-negative disease on CT and PET/CT. At each of two time points, approximately 6 milliliters of peripheral venous blood were collected in EDTA tubes. PBMCs were isolated by Ficoll-Paque Plus density-gradient centrifugation. Right after collection, samples were kept at -80 degrees C until analysis. Two rounds of multiplex PCR were performed to amplify the TCR beta CDR3 region from genomic DNA. The first PCR round used primers specific to each TRBV and TRBJ gene, with sequences filed in Chinese patent CN105087789A. The second PCR round used universal primers. The Roche High Pure PCR Template Preparation Kit was used to extract genomic DNA from the frozen PBMCs. Paired-end sequencing with 151 bp reads was performed on the libraries using an Illumina HiSeq 3000. Processing in the source paper ran as follows. Raw reads lacking the multiplex PCR primer sequences were removed with CutAdapt. Using PEAR, the high-quality paired reads were merged into contigs. TRB V, D and J gene segments were assigned to each contig with MiXCR by alignment to reference sequences. To remove sequencing errors, CDR3 sequences were clustered according to base quality and sequence similarity. Shannon entropy normalized by the natural log of productive TCR sequence number was used as the measure of diversity. Clonality was computed as one minus the ratio of Shannon entropy to the natural log of the number of unique clonotypes. The Youden index of ROC curves was used to select progression-free survival cut-offs for repertoire metrics, and analyses were performed in R 3.5.3. TCRdb reanalyzed the raw reads on its own, using fastp at Q25 for trimming and MiXCR for clone calling, and kept in-frame beta chains. Identical CDR3 proteins give one entry, which carries the most common genes and DNA. The V and J calls follow TCRdb's processing rather than the paper's. This sample gives 15,000 to 20,000 distinct CDR3 sequences in total; around 26% of them show up just once. The ten most abundant clones make up 22% of the sample.

This clonotype was counted many times. Which antigen it targets is not known. No base quality information exists; no much larger clone differs at one position. The input for sequencing was PBMCs, taken before or after stereotactic body radiation therapy (not recorded which). This TCR was sampled from a donor over 45 with non-small cell lung cancer. The chain joins TRBV5-8 to TRBJ2-5, and TRBD1 matches 10 of the central bases. The CDR3 here reads CASSLRQGAETQYF. The nucleotide sequence is given as TGTGCCAGCAGCTTGAGACAGGGGGCTGAGACCCAGTACTTC.